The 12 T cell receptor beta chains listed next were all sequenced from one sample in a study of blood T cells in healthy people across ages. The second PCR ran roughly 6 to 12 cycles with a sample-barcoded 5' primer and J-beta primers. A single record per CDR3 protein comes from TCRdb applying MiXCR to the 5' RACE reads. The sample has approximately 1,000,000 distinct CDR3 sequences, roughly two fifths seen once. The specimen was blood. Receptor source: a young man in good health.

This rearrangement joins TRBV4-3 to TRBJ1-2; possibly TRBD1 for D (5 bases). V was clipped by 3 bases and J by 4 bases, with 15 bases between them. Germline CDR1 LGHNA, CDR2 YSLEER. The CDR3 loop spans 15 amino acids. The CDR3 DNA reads TGCGCCAGCAGCCAGGGGACGCGCGGAGGCTATGGCTACACCTTC. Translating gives CASSQGTRGGYGYTF.

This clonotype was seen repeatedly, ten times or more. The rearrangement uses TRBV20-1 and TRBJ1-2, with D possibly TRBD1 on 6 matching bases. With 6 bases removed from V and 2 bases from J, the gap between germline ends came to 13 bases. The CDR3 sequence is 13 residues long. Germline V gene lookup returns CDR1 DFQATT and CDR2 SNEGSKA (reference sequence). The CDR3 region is CSALQGPNYGYTF. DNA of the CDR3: TGCAGTGCCCTACAGGGACCCAACTATGGCTACACCTTC.

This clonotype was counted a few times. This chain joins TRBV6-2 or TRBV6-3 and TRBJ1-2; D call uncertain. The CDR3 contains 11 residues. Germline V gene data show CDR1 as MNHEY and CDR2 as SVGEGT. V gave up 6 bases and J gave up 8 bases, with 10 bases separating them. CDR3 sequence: CASRDLWGYTF. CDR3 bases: TGTGCCAGCAGAGACCTTTGGGGCTACACCTTC.

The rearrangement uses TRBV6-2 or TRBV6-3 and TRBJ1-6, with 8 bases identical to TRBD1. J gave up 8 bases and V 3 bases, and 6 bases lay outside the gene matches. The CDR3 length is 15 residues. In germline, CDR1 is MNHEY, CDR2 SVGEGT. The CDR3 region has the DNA TGTGCCAGCAGTTATGCAACAGGGGGATATTCACCCCTCCACTTT. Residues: CASSYATGGYSPLHF.

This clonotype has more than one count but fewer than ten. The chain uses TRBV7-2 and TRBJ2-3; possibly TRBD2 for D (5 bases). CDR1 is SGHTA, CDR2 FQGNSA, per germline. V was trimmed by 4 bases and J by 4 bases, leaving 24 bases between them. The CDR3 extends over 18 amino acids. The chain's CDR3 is CASSSPMVSGSGADTQYF. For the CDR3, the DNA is TGTGCCAGCAGCTCCCCAATGGTTTCGGGGTCCGGGGCAGATACGCAGTATTTT.

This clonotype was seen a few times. The CDR3 loop is CATVTILLNQETQYF. Written as DNA, the CDR3 is TGTGCCACCGTTACCATATTACTGAACCAAGAGACCCAGTACTTC. This chain uses TRBV6-5 with TRBJ2-5; D gene ambiguous. The CDR3 spans 15 residues. V gave up 10 bases and J gave up 0 bases, with 18 bases separating them. CDR1 and CDR2 from the germline V gene are MNHEY and SVGAGI.

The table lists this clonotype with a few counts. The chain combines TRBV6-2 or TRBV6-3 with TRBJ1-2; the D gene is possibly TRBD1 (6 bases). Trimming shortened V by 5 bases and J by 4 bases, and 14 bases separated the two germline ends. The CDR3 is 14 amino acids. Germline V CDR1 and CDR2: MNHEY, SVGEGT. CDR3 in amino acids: CASSPRGLVYGYTF. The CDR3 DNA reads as TGTGCCAGCAGTCCAAGGGGGTTAGTCTATGGCTACACCTTC.

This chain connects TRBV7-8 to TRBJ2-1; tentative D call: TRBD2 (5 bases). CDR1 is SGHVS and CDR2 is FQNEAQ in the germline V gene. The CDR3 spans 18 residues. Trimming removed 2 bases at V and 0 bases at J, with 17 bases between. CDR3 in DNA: TGTGCCAGCAGCTTAAGTCAAAACTTAGCGAACTCCTACAATGAGCAGTTCTTC. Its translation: CASSLSQNLANSYNEQFF. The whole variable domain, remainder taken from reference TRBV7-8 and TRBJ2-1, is GAGVSQSPRYKVAKRGQDVALRCDPISGHVSLFWYQQALGQGPEFLTYFQNEAQLDKSGLPSDRFFAERPEGSVSTLKIQRTQQEDSAVYLCASSLSQNLANSYNEQFFGPGTRLTVL.

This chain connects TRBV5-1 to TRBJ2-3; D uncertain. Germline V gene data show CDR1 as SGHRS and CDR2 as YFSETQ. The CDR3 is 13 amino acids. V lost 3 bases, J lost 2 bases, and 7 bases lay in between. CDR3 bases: TGCGCCAGCAGCTCACTTCCCACAGATACGCAGTATTTT. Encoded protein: CASSSLPTDTQYF.

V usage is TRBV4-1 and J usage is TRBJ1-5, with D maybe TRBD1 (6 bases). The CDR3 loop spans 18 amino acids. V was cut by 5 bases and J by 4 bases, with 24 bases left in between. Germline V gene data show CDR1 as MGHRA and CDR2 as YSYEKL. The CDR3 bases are TGCGCCAGCAGCATCCATCTGGTGTGGGGGCGCGGAAATCAGCCCCAGCATTTT. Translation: CASSIHLVWGRGNQPQHF.

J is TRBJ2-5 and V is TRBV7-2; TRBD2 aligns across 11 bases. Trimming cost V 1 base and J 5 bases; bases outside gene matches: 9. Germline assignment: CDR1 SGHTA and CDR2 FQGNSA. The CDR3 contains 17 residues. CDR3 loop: CASSLGLAGGLRETQYF. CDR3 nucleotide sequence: TGTGCCAGCAGCTTAGGGTTAGCGGGGGGGCTGCGGGAGACCCAGTACTTC.

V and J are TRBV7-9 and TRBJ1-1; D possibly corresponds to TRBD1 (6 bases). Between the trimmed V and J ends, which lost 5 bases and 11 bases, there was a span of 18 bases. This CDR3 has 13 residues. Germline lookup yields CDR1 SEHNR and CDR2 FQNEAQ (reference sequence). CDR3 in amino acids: CASSHRDNPAAFF. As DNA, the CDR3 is TGTGCCAGCAGCCACCGGGACAACCCGGCCGCTTTCTTT.